This passage covers 23 T cell receptor beta chains from one sample sequenced in a study of T cell changes during pregnancy in multiple sclerosis. Sequencing used immunoSEQ multiplex PCR; TCRdb keeps in-frame clones, though not all of them. This table holds 85,000 to 130,000 clones, over 85% found once. This specimen consisted of peripheral blood, obtained in the second trimester of pregnancy. The receptors shown here come from a female donor with multiple sclerosis, enrolled in a pregnancy study.

The chain combines TRBV7-9 with TRBJ2-7; 12 nucleotides match TRBD2. Germline lookup yields CDR1 SEHNR and CDR2 FQNEAQ (reference sequence). J gave up 0 bases and V 3 bases, and 9 bases lay outside the gene matches. The CDR3 length is 18 residues. This chain's CDR3 is CASSLTDTSGGSSYEQYF. CDR3 nucleotide sequence: TGTGCCAGCAGCTTGACCGATACTAGCGGGGGGTCCTCCTACGAGCAGTACTTC.

V and J are TRBV11-2 and TRBJ2-7, with 7 bases matching TRBD1. Germline trimming cut 4 bases from V and 7 bases from J; bases unmatched to any gene: 13. Germline loops: CDR1 SGHAT, CDR2 FQNNGV. CDR3 size: 15 residues. CDR3 residues: CASSSRDSALGEQYF. The CDR3 DNA is TGTGCCAGCAGCTCTCGGGACAGCGCCTTAGGGGAGCAGTACTTC.

The chain combines TRBV5-4 with TRBJ2-5, with 7 bases lining up with TRBD2. V lost 0 bases, J lost 5 bases, and 7 bases stayed unmatched. The CDR3 runs to 15 residues. The germline CDR1 and CDR2 sequences are SGHNT and YYREEE (reference sequence). The CDR3 DNA is TGTGCCAGCAGCTTGGGACTAGCAGGAAGGGAGACCCAGTACTTC. Translating gives CASSLGLAGRETQYF. Variable domain in full (rest from reference TRBV5-4 and TRBJ2-5): ETGVTQSPTHLIKTRGQQVTLRCSSQSGHNTVSWYQQALGQGPQFIFQYYREEENGRGNFPPRFSGLQFPNYSSELNVNALELDDSALYLCASSLGLAGRETQYFGPGTRLLVL.

V and J are TRBV7-9 and TRBJ2-1; unclear D gene. V shed 5 bases and J shed 5 bases, with 16 bases lying between them. The germline V gene has CDR1 SEHNR and CDR2 FQNEAQ (reference sequence). The CDR3 extends over 15 amino acids. The CDR3 coding sequence is TGTGCCAGCAGCCCGAAGGTAGCTATGGACAATGAGCAGTTCTTC. Residues: CASSPKVAMDNEQFF.

J is TRBJ2-1 and V is TRBV14; TRBD2 matches at 14 bases. There are 20 residues in the CDR3. Germline CDR1 reads SGHDN; CDR2 reads FVKESK. V trimming: 4 bases; J trimming: 7 bases; junction bases outside the gene matches: 18. CDR3 sequence (DNA): TGTGCCAGCAGCCCGAGACTAGCGGGAGGGCCTTTGAGGTCAAAGAATGAGCAGTTCTTC. Translating it yields CASSPRLAGGPLRSKNEQFF.

The J gene is TRBJ1-2, the V gene TRBV4-1; D remains ambiguous. CDR1 MGHRA and CDR2 YSYEKL come from the germline V gene. The CDR3 totals 14 residues. V was clipped by 1 base and J by 0 bases, with 6 bases between them. CDR3 DNA sequence: TGCGCCAGCAGCCAAGGCAGTCCTAACTATGGCTACACCTTC. The encoded protein is CASSQGSPNYGYTF.

The rearrangement links TRBV5-4 to TRBJ2-7; the D gene is possibly TRBD2 (6 bases). Trimming pared 4 bases from V and 3 bases from J, leaving 17 bases between. Per germline, CDR1 SGHNT and CDR2 YYREEE (reference sequence). The CDR3 sequence is 15 residues long. The CDR3 DNA reads TGTGCCAGCAGCAAACGGGAGACCCTTAACTACGAGCAGTACTTC. Its translation: CASSKRETLNYEQYF.

The rearrangement joins TRBV7-8 to TRBJ1-6; D is possibly TRBD1 (5 bases). Trimming took off 1 base at V and 4 bases at J, with 14 bases between the two ends. Per the germline V gene, CDR1 is SGHVS and CDR2 is FQNEAQ. The CDR3 contains 17 residues. The CDR3 sequence is CASSLVPGDRYNSPLHF. In DNA form, the CDR3 reads TGTGCCAGCAGCTTAGTACCGGGGGATAGGTATAATTCACCCCTCCACTTT.

In nucleotides, the CDR3 is TGCAGCGCTAACCCGGGAGGTGGAGCAGATACGCAGTATTTT. It specifies CSANPGGGADTQYF. This chain links TRBV29-1 with TRBJ2-3; 7 nucleotides line up with TRBD2. The length of the CDR3 is 14 residues. The germline V gene has CDR1 SQVTM and CDR2 ANQGSEA. V shed 7 bases and J 4 bases; nucleotides not matched to a gene: 11.

The CDR3 loop is CASSPRGGYEQYF. For the CDR3, the DNA is TGTGCCAGCAGTCCCCGGGGGGGGTACGAGCAGTACTTC. The genes are TRBV25-1 and TRBJ2-7; 8 bases agree with TRBD2. Looked up from germline, CDR1 is MGHDK and CDR2 is SYGVNS. Germline trimming cut 5 bases from V and 4 bases from J; bases unmatched to any gene: 4. CDR3 length equals 13 residues.

This rearrangement joins TRBV19 to TRBJ1-5; 9 bases line up with TRBD1. This CDR3 region has 16 residues. Germline CDR1 LNHDA, CDR2 SQIVND (reference sequence). Trimming cost V 3 bases and J 5 bases; bases outside gene matches: 8. This chain's CDR3 is CASSIRGQGGDQPQHF. In DNA, the CDR3 is TGTGCCAGTAGTATCCGGGGACAGGGTGGGGATCAGCCCCAGCATTTT.

CDR3 nucleotides: TGTGCCAGCAGCTTGTGGCGGGGGCGAGAAAAACTGTTTTTT. This sequence encodes CASSLWRGREKLFF. The chain links TRBV5-6 to TRBJ1-4, with a tentative D call TRBD1 (6 bases). The V gene's germline CDR1 is SGHDT and CDR2 YYEEEE. CDR3 length: 14 residues. Trimming cost V 1 base and J 8 bases, with 12 bases left between them.

The chain recombines TRBV7-9 with TRBJ2-3; 7 nucleotides line up with TRBD2. The CDR3 spans 16 residues. V shed 5 bases, J shed 3 bases, and the junction held 11 bases outside the gene matches. Germline CDR1 SEHNR, CDR2 FQNEAQ (reference sequence). The CDR3 sequence: CASSRPSGGRTDTQYF. CDR3 in DNA: TGTGCCAGCAGCAGACCATCGGGGGGTCGGACAGATACGCAGTATTTT.

The DNA for the CDR3 is TGTGCCTGGTCGTCAGGGACTTCCTACGAGCAGTACTTC. This translates into CAWSSGTSYEQYF. V is TRBV30 and J is TRBJ2-7; TRBD2 is a possible D gene (6 bases). The CDR3 is made up of 13 amino acids. The germline V gene encodes CDR1 GTSNPN and CDR2 SVGIG (reference sequence). Trimming pared 5 bases from V and 1 base from J, leaving 12 bases between.

The V and J genes are TRBV10-2 and TRBJ2-2, with TRBD1 identical over 8 bases. The CDR3 sequence is 16 residues long. V dropped 7 bases and J dropped 1; count of bases not matched to a gene: 8. The germline V gene has CDR1 WSHSY and CDR2 SAAADI. CDR3 sequence (DNA): TGCGCCAGCAAGAGCCCTGGGACAGGGAACACCGGGGAGCTGTTTTTT. It translates to CASKSPGTGNTGELFF.

The chain couples TRBV2 to TRBJ2-5; D is possibly TRBD1 (5 bases). Trimming cost V 7 bases and J 4 bases, with 10 bases left between them. This CDR3 is 12 amino acids long. Germline V gene data show CDR1 as SNHLY and CDR2 as FYNNEI. The CDR3 DNA reads as TGTGCCAGCAAACTCAGGGTAGAGACCCAGTACTTC. Protein product: CASKLRVETQYF. The full variable domain, its missing parts supplied by reference TRBV2 and TRBJ2-5, is EPEVTQTPSHQVTQMGQEVILRCVPISNHLYFYWYRQILGQKVEFLVSFYNNEISEKSEIFDDQFSVERPDGSNFTLKIRSTKLEDSAMYFCASKLRVETQYFGPGTRLLVL.

The chain links TRBV6-1 to TRBJ2-4; no clear D gene. Trimming took off 8 bases at V and 7 bases at J, with 18 bases between the two ends. Germline values: CDR1 MNHNS, CDR2 SASEGT. This CDR3 region has 14 residues. DNA for the CDR3: TGTGCCAGCGACGATATGGGTGAGGTGAACATTCAGTACTTC. This sequence encodes CASDDMGEVNIQYF.

The chain is built from TRBV19 and TRBJ2-7, with TRBD2 matching 13 bases. CDR3 length: 16 residues. Losses at the gene ends were 6 bases for V and 3 bases for J; bases not matched to a gene: 8. In germline, CDR1 is LNHDA, CDR2 SQIVND (reference sequence). The CDR3 region is CASSDPWTSGSYEQYF. CDR3 DNA: TGTGCCAGTAGCGATCCCTGGACTAGCGGGAGCTACGAGCAGTACTTC.

CDR3 nucleotides: TGTGCCAGCAGTTCGGACTGGAGGGAGCAGTACTTC. Protein product: CASSSDWREQYF. V and J are TRBV5-4 and TRBJ2-7; tentative D call: TRBD2 (5 bases). Germline CDR1 and CDR2: SGHNT and YYREEE (reference sequence). The CDR3 runs to 12 residues. V lost 5 bases, J lost 7 bases, and 13 bases lay in between.

V usage is TRBV7-9 and J usage is TRBJ2-1; D is possibly TRBD2 (6 bases). The V gene's germline CDR1 is SEHNR and CDR2 FQNEAQ (reference sequence). V lost 1 base, J lost 0 bases, and 16 bases lay in between. CDR3 length: 18 residues. CDR3 sequence (DNA): TGTGCCAGCAGCTTAGGTCGGGCGGGATCGTTCTCCTACAATGAGCAGTTCTTC. Protein product: CASSLGRAGSFSYNEQFF.

CDR3 nucleotide sequence: TGTGCCAGCAGTGAGCAACTAGCGGGGGGGACCCAGTACTTC. Protein sequence: CASSEQLAGGTQYF. The chain uses TRBV6-1 and TRBJ2-5, with 12 bases fitting TRBD2. Per the germline V gene, CDR1 is MNHNS and CDR2 is SASEGT. The V gene end was trimmed by 3 bases and the J gene end by 7 bases; junction bases not matched to a gene: 3. The CDR3 contains 14 residues.

This chain joins TRBV19 and TRBJ1-6; D possibly corresponds to TRBD1 (6 bases). This CDR3 contains 14 residues. The germline V and J ends were trimmed by 0 bases and 10 bases, with 10 bases remaining between them. Germline assignment: CDR1 LNHDA and CDR2 SQIVND (reference sequence). The CDR3 protein is CASSIDRTESPLHF. The CDR3 nucleotides are TGTGCCAGTAGTATAGATAGGACAGAATCACCCCTCCACTTT.

The chain uses TRBV10-3 and TRBJ1-2; D uncertain. The CDR3 consists of 14 residues. Germline V gives CDR1 ENHRY, CDR2 SYGVKD. Trimming cost V 3 bases and J 3 bases, with 11 bases left between them. In nucleotides, the CDR3 is TGTGCCATCAGTGACGAGGGCATGGACTATGGCTACACCTTC. Its translation is CAISDEGMDYGYTF.